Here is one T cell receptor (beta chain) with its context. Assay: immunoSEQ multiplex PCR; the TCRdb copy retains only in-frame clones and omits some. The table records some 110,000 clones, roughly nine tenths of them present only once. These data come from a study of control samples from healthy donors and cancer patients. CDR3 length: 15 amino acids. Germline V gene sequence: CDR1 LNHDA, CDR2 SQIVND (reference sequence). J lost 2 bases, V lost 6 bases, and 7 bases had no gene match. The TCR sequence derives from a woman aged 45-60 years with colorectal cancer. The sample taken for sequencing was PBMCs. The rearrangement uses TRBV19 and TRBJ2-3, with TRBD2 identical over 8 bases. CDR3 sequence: CASRSGGGDTDTQYF. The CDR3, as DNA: TGTGCCAGTAGGTCGGGGGGGGGAGACACAGATACGCAGTATTTT.